A single sample is the source of the 18 T cell receptor beta chains below, sequenced in a study of T-cell reconstitution after alpha-beta-depleted transplantation in children. Unique molecular identifiers featured in how the TCRbeta library was prepared. Via MiXCR, TCRdb re-called the PCR reads, giving one row per CDR3 protein. The profile shows 150,000 to 250,000 distinct CDR3 sequences, 5.5% to 7% of them singletons. The sample consisted of PBMCs, taken before TCRalphabeta/CD19-depleted stem cell transplant. The source is a girl less than two years old with combined immunodeficiency, due to receive a stem cell transplant.

This clonotype occurred many times. The chain links TRBV7-9 to TRBJ2-7; D gene ambiguous. V was clipped by 0 bases and J by 2 bases, with 8 bases between them. Germline values: CDR1 SEHNR, CDR2 FQNEAQ (reference sequence). The CDR3 is 14 residues long. The CDR3 is CASSLAETAYEQYF. In DNA, the CDR3 is TGTGCCAGCAGCTTAGCGGAAACAGCCTACGAGCAGTACTTC. Looking up the rest from reference TRBV7-9 and TRBJ2-7 gives the full variable domain: DTGVSQNPRHKITKRGQNVTFRCDPISEHNRLYWYRQTLGQGPEFLTYFQNEAQLEKSRLLSDRFSAERPKGSFSTLEIQRTEQGDSAMYLCASSLAETAYEQYFGPGTRLTVT.

This clonotype was recorded at least ten times. The chain has TRBV6-6 and TRBJ2-1, with 7 bases aligning to TRBD1. The V segment lost 4 bases and the J segment 6 bases; nucleotides outside the gene matches: 3. This CDR3 region has 13 residues. Germline V gene data show CDR1 as MNHNY and CDR2 as SVGAGI (reference sequence). Here the CDR3 DNA reads TGTGCCAGCAGTTCCGGGACAGTCAATGAGCAGTTCTTC. The encoded protein is CASSSGTVNEQFF.

This clonotype was found many times. V gene TRBV5-1 combines with J gene TRBJ2-1; weak D call: TRBD2 (6 bases). The germline CDR1 and CDR2 sequences are SGHRS and YFSETQ. The CDR3 loop spans 14 amino acids. Trimming removed 0 bases at V and 8 bases at J, with 12 bases between. The CDR3 DNA reads as TGCGCCAGCAGCTTGGTCGGGAGTAGCGATGAGCAGTTCTTC. This codes for CASSLVGSSDEQFF.

The rearrangement joins TRBV4-3 to TRBJ2-3; D call uncertain. V was shortened by 0 bases and J by 4 bases, with 11 bases between the two germline ends. Germline CDR1 reads LGHNA; CDR2 reads YSLEER. CDR3 length: 15 residues. This CDR3 reads CASSQDEIGADTQYF. The CDR3 coding sequence is TGCGCCAGCAGCCAAGATGAGATTGGGGCAGATACGCAGTATTTT.

This clonotype was recorded at least ten times. The chain couples TRBV12-3 or TRBV12-4 to TRBJ2-1, with unresolved D. The CDR3 sequence is 13 residues long. Trimming removed 3 bases from V and 8 bases from J, with 11 bases in between. The CDR3 DNA sequence: TGTGCCAGCAGTTTCTCGGACGGGTATGAGCAGTTCTTC. Translation: CASSFSDGYEQFF.

In DNA, the CDR3 is TGTGCCAGCAGCTCGACAGGGGAAGATTTCAATGAGCAGTTCTTC. This encodes CASSSTGEDFNEQFF. This chain joins TRBV7-6 and TRBJ2-1, with 8 nucleotides matching TRBD1. Germline V CDR1 and CDR2: SGHVS, FNYEAQ. The CDR3 is 15 residues long. The J segment lost 6 bases and the V segment lost 4 bases, leaving 8 bases of the junction unmatched.

This clonotype was recorded many times. The chain recombines TRBV5-1 with TRBJ2-7; 13 bases align to TRBD2. Germline lookup yields CDR1 SGHRS and CDR2 YFSETQ. Germline trimming cut 0 bases from V and 5 bases from J; bases unmatched to any gene: 14. There are 19 residues in the CDR3. The CDR3 coding sequence is TGCGCCAGCAGCTTGGTTGCGGGACAAAGGACTAGCGGGAGTAACGAGCAGTACTTC. Amino acids: CASSLVAGQRTSGSNEQYF.

This chain joins TRBV29-1 and TRBJ1-1; 8 bases fit TRBD1. Germline assignment: CDR1 SQVTM and CDR2 ANQGSEA. The trim removed 0 bases at V and 2 bases at J, leaving 5 bases unmatched. CDR3 length: 15 residues. CDR3 protein: CSVEDWTGSNTEAFF. For the CDR3, the DNA is TGCAGCGTTGAAGACTGGACAGGGAGTAACACTGAAGCTTTCTTT.

This clonotype was detected ten times or more. The chain joins TRBV5-1 to TRBJ2-2, with D uncertain. The CDR3 runs to 16 residues. V was cut by 4 bases and J by 6 bases, with 19 bases left in between. The V gene's germline CDR1 is SGHRS and CDR2 YFSETQ. This CDR3 reads CASSSLIRPMAGELFF. In nucleotides, the CDR3 is TGCGCCAGCAGCAGTTTAATCAGGCCCATGGCCGGGGAGCTGTTTTTT.

This clonotype was recorded many times. The genes are TRBV10-3 and TRBJ2-3; no firm D call. This CDR3 comprises 16 residues. V lost 0 bases to trimming and J lost 2 bases, with 12 bases between them. Germline values: CDR1 ENHRY, CDR2 SYGVKD. CDR3 DNA sequence: TGTGCCATCAGTGAGTCTCCGGGTTCCTTCACAGATACGCAGTATTTT. Its protein is CAISESPGSFTDTQYF.

This clonotype has ten or more counts. This sequence joins TRBV2 and TRBJ2-5; TRBD1 agrees at 8 bases. The CDR3 contains 13 residues. Germline loops: CDR1 SNHLY, CDR2 FYNNEI. With 9 bases clipped from V and 4 bases from J, the junction kept 7 bases outside the gene matches. DNA of the CDR3: TGTGCCAGAGGACTACAGGGGGGAGAGACCCAGTACTTC. Protein product: CARGLQGGETQYF.

This clonotype was recorded many times. The chain combines TRBV7-8 with TRBJ2-1; 7 positions agree with TRBD1. CDR3 length: 17 residues. The germline CDR1 and CDR2 sequences are SGHVS and FQNEAQ. The V and J ends lost 5 bases and 5 bases, in that order; junction bases with no gene match: 15. CDR3 sequence: CASSPRQGALLNNEQFF. CDR3 nucleotides: TGTGCCAGCAGCCCACGACAGGGTGCACTTTTAAACAATGAGCAGTTCTTC.

This clonotype was counted ten times or more. The V gene is TRBV3-1, the J gene TRBJ2-1; 8 positions match TRBD1. V was pared by 1 base and J by 14 bases, with 4 bases of the junction left unmatched. The CDR3 extends over 12 amino acids. Germline CDR1 is LGHDT and CDR2 is YNNKEL (reference sequence). The CDR3 DNA reads as TGTGCCAGCAGCCAAGCGACAGGGGTAGAGTTCTTC. It translates to CASSQATGVEFF.

This clonotype was seen only a few times. This chain joins TRBV7-8 and TRBJ1-5; no clear D gene. The CDR3 is made up of 16 amino acids. CDR1 is SGHVS, CDR2 FQNEAQ, per germline. Trimming cost V 1 base and J 5 bases, with 15 bases left between them. The CDR3 DNA follows: TGTGCCAGCAGCTTAGTTTCAGGTTTGGTGGATCAGCCCCAGCATTTT. It translates to CASSLVSGLVDQPQHF.

This clonotype was seen repeatedly, ten times or more. The rearrangement joins TRBV7-2 to TRBJ2-5; no clear D gene. Germline V gene sequence: CDR1 SGHTA, CDR2 FQGNSA. The ends were cut back, 1 base at V and 1 base at J, with 7 bases in the middle. CDR3 length equals 14 residues. The CDR3 spells CASSLVGGQETQYF. CDR3 DNA: TGTGCCAGCAGCTTAGTAGGCGGCCAAGAGACCCAGTACTTC. Supplemented by reference TRBV7-2 and TRBJ2-5, the full variable domain reads GAGVSQSPSNKVTEKGKDVELRCDPISGHTALYWYRQSLGQGLEFLIYFQGNSAPDKSGLPSDRFSAERTGGSVSTLTIQRTQQEDSAVYLCASSLVGGQETQYFGPGTRLLVL.

This clonotype was recorded many times. This rearrangement joins TRBV7-8 to TRBJ1-5; no clear D gene. The CDR3 has 13 residues. V lost 5 bases and J 3 bases, leaving 8 bases between the germline ends. CDR1 and CDR2 from the germline V gene are SGHVS and FQNEAQ. CDR3 sequence: CASSRLPNQPQHF. The CDR3 coding sequence is TGTGCCAGCAGCCGCCTTCCCAATCAGCCCCAGCATTTT. Supplemented by reference TRBV7-8 and TRBJ1-5, the full variable domain reads GAGVSQSPRYKVAKRGQDVALRCDPISGHVSLFWYQQALGQGPEFLTYFQNEAQLDKSGLPSDRFFAERPEGSVSTLKIQRTQQEDSAVYLCASSRLPNQPQHFGDGTRLSIL.

This clonotype was found many times. CDR3 in DNA: TGTGCTAGTGGTTTGTTTGTAGTACGACACGAGCAGTACTTC. Translation: CASGLFVVRHEQYF. The rearrangement links TRBV12-5 to TRBJ2-7; D is undetermined. The CDR3 loop spans 14 amino acids. Trimming pared 2 bases from V and 5 bases from J, leaving 13 bases between. Germline assignment: CDR1 LGHNT and CDR2 FRNRAP. The full variable domain, with the rest looked up from reference TRBV12-5 and TRBJ2-7, is DARVTQTPRHKVTEMGQEVTMRCQPILGHNTVFWYRQTMMQGLELLAYFRNRAPLDDSGMPKDRFSAEMPDATLATLKIQPSEPRDSAVYFCASGLFVVRHEQYFGPGTRLTVT.

Many counts were recorded for this clonotype. The chain employs TRBV20-1 and TRBJ2-7; D is possibly TRBD2 (5 bases). Per the germline V gene, CDR1 is DFQATT and CDR2 is SNEGSKA (reference sequence). V lost 6 bases, J lost 6 bases, and 15 bases lay in between. The CDR3 is made up of 12 amino acids. The CDR3 DNA follows: TGCAGTGCCGCCTCTGGAGGTCCCGAGCAGTACTTC. It translates to CSAASGGPEQYF.